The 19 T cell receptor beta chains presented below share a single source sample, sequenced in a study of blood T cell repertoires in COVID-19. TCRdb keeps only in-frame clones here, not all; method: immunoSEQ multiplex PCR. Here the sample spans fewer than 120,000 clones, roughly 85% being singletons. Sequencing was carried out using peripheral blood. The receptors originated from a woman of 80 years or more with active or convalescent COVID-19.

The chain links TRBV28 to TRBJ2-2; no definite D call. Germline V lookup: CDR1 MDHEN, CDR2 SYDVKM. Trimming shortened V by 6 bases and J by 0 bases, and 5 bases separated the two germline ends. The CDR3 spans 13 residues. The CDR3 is CASRRANTGELFF. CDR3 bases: TGTGCCAGCAGACGAGCGAACACCGGGGAGCTGTTTTTT.

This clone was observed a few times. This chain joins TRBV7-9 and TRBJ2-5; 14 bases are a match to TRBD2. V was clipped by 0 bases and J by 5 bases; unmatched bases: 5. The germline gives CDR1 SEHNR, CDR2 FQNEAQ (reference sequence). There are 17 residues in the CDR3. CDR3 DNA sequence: TGTGCCAGCAGCTTAGCGACTAGCGGGAGGGGTCGGGAGACCCAGTACTTC. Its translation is CASSLATSGRGRETQYF.

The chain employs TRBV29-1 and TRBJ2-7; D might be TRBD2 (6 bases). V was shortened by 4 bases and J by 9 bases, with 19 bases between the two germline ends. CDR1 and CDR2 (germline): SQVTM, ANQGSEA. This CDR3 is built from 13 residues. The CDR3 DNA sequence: TGCAGCGTTGGAAGCGGAGGGCTTTTAGGGCAGTACTTC. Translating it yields CSVGSGGLLGQYF.

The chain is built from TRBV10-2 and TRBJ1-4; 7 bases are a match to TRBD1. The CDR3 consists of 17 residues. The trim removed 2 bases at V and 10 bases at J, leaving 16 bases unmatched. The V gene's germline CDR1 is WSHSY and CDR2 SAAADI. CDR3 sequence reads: CASSEEGPGTVPGKLFF. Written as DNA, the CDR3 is TGCGCCAGCAGTGAGGAGGGTCCCGGGACAGTACCCGGAAAACTGTTTTTT.

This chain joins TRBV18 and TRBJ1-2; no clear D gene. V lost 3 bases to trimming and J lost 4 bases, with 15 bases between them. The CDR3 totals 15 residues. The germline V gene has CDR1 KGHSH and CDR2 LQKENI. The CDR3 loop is CASSPQPRSLYGYTF. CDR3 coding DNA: TGTGCCAGCTCACCCCAACCACGGAGTCTCTATGGCTACACCTTC.

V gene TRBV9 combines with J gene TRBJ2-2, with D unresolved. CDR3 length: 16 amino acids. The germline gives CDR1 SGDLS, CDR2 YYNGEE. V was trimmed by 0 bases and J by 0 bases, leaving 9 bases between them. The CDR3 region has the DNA TGTGCCAGCAGCGTAGTTGCGAGCCCGAACACCGGGGAGCTGTTTTTT. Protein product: CASSVVASPNTGELFF.

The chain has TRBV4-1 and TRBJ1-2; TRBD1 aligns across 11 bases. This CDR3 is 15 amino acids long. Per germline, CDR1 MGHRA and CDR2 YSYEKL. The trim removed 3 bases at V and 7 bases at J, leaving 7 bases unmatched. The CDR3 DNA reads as TGCGCCAGCAGCCAGCCTTGGACAGGGGGCCTTGGCTACACCTTC. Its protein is CASSQPWTGGLGYTF.

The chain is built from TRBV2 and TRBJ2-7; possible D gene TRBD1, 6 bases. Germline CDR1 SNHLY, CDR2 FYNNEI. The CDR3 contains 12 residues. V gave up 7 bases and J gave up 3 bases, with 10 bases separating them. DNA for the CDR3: TGTGCCAGCAAATCGGACAGCTACGAGCAGTACTTC. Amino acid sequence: CASKSDSYEQYF.

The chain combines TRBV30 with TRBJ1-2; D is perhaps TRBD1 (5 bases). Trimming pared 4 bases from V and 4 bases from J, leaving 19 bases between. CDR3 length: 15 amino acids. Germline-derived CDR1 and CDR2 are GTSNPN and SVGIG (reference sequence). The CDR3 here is CAWTAGRLNIYGYTF. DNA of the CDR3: TGTGCCTGGACGGCGGGACGGCTAAACATCTATGGCTACACCTTC.

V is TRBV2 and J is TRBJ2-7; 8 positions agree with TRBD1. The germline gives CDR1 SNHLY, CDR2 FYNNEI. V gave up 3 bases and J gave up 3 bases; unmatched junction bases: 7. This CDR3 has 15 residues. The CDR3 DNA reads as TGTGCCAGCAGTGAGGCGACAGGGGTGATCTACGAGCAGTACTTC. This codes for CASSEATGVIYEQYF.

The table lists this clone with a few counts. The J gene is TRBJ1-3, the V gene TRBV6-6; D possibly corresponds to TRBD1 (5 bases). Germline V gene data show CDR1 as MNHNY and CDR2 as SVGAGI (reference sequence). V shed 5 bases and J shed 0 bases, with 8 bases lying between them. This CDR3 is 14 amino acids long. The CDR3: CASSPQGSGNTIYF. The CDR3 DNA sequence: TGTGCCAGCAGTCCTCAGGGCTCTGGAAACACCATATATTTT.

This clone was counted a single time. CDR3 region: CASSSTSGVYQETQYF. The CDR3 DNA reads TGTGCCAGCAGCTCGACTAGCGGGGTGTACCAAGAGACCCAGTACTTC. The chain uses TRBV7-2 and TRBJ2-5; the match to TRBD2 covers 11 bases. After removal of 4 bases from V and 0 bases from J, the junction contained 4 bases not matched to a gene. Germline V gene data show CDR1 as SGHTA and CDR2 as FQGNSA. The CDR3 has 16 amino acids.

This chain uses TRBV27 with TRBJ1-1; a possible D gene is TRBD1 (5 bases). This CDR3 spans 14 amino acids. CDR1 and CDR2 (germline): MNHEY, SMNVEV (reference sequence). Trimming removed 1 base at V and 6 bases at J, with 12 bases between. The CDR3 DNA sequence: TGTGCCAGCAGTTTATGGGGCAGCGCCTCTGAAGCTTTCTTT. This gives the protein CASSLWGSASEAFF.

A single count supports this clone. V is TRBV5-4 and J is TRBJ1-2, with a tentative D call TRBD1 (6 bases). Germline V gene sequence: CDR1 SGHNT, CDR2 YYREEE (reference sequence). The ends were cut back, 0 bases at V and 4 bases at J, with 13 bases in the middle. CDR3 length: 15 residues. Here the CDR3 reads CASSLEPGQSYGYTF. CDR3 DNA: TGTGCCAGCAGCTTGGAACCCGGACAGTCCTATGGCTACACCTTC.

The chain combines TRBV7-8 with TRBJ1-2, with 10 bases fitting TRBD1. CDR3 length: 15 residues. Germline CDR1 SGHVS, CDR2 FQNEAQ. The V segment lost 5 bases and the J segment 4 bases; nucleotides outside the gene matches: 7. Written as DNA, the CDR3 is TGTGCCAGCAGCACACGACAGGGGGCGGGCTATGGCTACACCTTC. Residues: CASSTRQGAGYGYTF.

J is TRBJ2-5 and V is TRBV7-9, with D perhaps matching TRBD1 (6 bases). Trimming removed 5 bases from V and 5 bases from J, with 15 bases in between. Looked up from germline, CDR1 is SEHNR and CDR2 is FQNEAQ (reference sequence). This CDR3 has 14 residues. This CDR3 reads CASSKGQGSETQYF. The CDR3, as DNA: TGTGCCAGCAGCAAAGGGCAGGGGTCGGAGACCCAGTACTTC.

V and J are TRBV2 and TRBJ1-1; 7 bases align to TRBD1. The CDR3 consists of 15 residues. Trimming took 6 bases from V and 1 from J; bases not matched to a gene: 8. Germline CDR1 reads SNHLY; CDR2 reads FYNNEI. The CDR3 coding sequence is TGTGCCAGCAGGCCATTAGACAGGGAGAACACTGAAGCTTTCTTT. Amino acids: CASRPLDRENTEAFF.

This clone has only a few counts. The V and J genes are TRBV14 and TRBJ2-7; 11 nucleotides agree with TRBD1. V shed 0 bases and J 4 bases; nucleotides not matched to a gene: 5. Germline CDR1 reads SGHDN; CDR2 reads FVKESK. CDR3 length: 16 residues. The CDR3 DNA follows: TGTGCCAGCAGCCAAGATGTGCGGGACAGGGGGTACGAGCAGTACTTC. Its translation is CASSQDVRDRGYEQYF.

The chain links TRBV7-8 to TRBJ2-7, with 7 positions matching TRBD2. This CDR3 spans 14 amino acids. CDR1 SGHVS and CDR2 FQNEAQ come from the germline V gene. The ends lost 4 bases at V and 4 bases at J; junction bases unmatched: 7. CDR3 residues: CASSYRGLDYEQYF. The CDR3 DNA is TGTGCCAGCAGCTACCGAGGACTAGATTACGAGCAGTACTTC.